This T cell receptor (beta chain) was sequenced in a study of identical twins. Template switching added a universal primer site; cDNA carried unique molecular identifiers. Via MiXCR, TCRdb re-called the 5' RACE reads, giving one row per CDR3 protein. This sample has 200,000 or so distinct CDR3 sequences; around 8% occur once, and the top ten carry about 1.9%. Trimming took off 0 bases at V and 1 base at J, with 9 bases between the two ends. The CDR3 consists of 15 residues. Per the germline V gene, CDR1 is LGHDT and CDR2 is YNNKEL (reference sequence). For this clonotype: What it recognizes is unknown.

Study conclusions and caveats: Cross-sectional statistical analysis was relied on for the conclusions, without the same donors being followed. Memory repertoires lacked the insertion deficit that abundant cord blood beta clonotypes showed.

These data are also associated with another study on yellow fever vaccine responses in identical twins.

This chain links TRBV3-1 with TRBJ1-1, with no clear D. The TCR was taken from a woman between 18 and 29 years old in good health. Sample: memory (CD45RO+) T cells sorted from blood. The CDR3 loop reads CASSQESLKNTEAFF. DNA of the CDR3: TGTGCCAGCAGCCAAGAGAGCCTCAAGAACACTGAAGCTTTCTTT.